The sequence of this T cell receptor beta chain was determined in a study of CD8 T cells in Susac syndrome. Overall study: Clinical remission applied to roughly 8 sequenced Susac syndrome patients, and about six had active disease.

The study's findings and limits: The authors found no clonal expansion in Susac syndrome CD4+ T cell repertoires. Individuals included in the TCR sequencing and HLA analysis were acknowledged by the study to be relatively few in number.

In regard to this clonotype: The antigen is not known.

The CDR3 loop spans 14 amino acids. Trimming took off 5 bases at V and 4 bases at J, with 12 bases between the two ends. Germline V CDR1 and CDR2: SGHTA, FQGNSA. RNA in amounts of roughly 0.45 to 1 ug was reverse transcribed with random hexamers. Across 54 Vbeta and 13 Jbeta, immunoSEQ multiplex PCR amplified TCR beta CDR3. TCRdb re-derived calls from the immunoSEQ multiplex PCR reads in MiXCR, one entry per CDR3 protein. The table includes some 190,000 distinct CDR3 sequences, about 94% detected once. This chain joins TRBV7-2 and TRBJ1-5; possibly TRBD1 for D (5 bases). The sample consisted of CD4+ T cells from PBMCs. The TCR sequence derives from a human donor with Susac syndrome. DNA of the CDR3: TGTGCCAGCAGCGCAGACGCAGGGAATCAGCCCCAGCATTTT. Encoded protein: CASSADAGNQPQHF.